This entry lists 9 T cell receptor beta chains sequenced from one sample in a study of T-cell memory formation after mild COVID-19. MiXCR was run by TCRdb on the 5' RACE reads, yielding one entry per CDR3 protein. The sample gives a few hundred thousand distinct CDR3 sequences, under 20% of which show up once; about 23% is in the top ten. The sequencing input was PBMCs or a T cell subset sorted from them (not recorded which). Receptor source: a man aged 18 to 29 who had mild COVID-19 (a few samples of this study predate the infection). Cell type and time point are not known.

V is TRBV2 and J is TRBJ2-2, with 7 bases fitting TRBD1. The CDR3 loop spans 14 amino acids. The germline V gene has CDR1 SNHLY and CDR2 FYNNEI. The V and J ends lost 8 bases and 6 bases, in that order; junction bases with no gene match: 9. This CDR3 is CASQTGYDAGELFF. DNA of the CDR3: TGTGCCAGCCAGACAGGGTATGACGCCGGGGAGCTGTTTTTT.

In this sample, this clonotype turned up a few times. The chain employs TRBV29-1 and TRBJ1-1; 8 positions agree with TRBD1. The CDR3 is made up of 12 amino acids. The V segment lost 3 bases and the J segment 5 bases; nucleotides outside the gene matches: 2. The germline V gene has CDR1 SQVTM and CDR2 ANQGSEA. CDR3 sequence reads: CSVDTGGTEAFF. In DNA form, the CDR3 reads TGCAGCGTTGATACAGGGGGGACTGAAGCTTTCTTT.

This clonotype was found a few times. The J gene is TRBJ2-1, the V gene TRBV6-6; TRBD1 matches 10 bases. CDR3 length: 14 amino acids. CDR1 MNHNY and CDR2 SVGAGI come from the germline V gene (reference sequence). The CDR3 region is CALKSGQGTGEQFF. The CDR3 DNA is TGTGCTCTTAAGTCGGGACAGGGGACAGGTGAGCAGTTCTTC.

The chain links TRBV10-3 to TRBJ1-6; D gene unclear. V was pared by 8 bases and J by 8 bases, with 10 bases between. The CDR3 is 12 residues long. Germline values: CDR1 ENHRY, CDR2 SYGVKD. The DNA of the CDR3 is TGTGCCATCGGCGGATCGGATTCACCCCTCCACTTT. Its translation is CAIGGSDSPLHF.

This clonotype has only a few counts. The V gene is TRBV7-2, the J gene TRBJ1-1; unclear D gene. The CDR3 consists of 12 residues. V lost 5 bases, J lost 5 bases, and 9 bases lay in between. Germline V gene sequence: CDR1 SGHTA, CDR2 FQGNSA. Here the CDR3 reads CASSEVVTEAFF. In nucleotides, the CDR3 is TGTGCCAGCAGCGAAGTGGTAACTGAAGCTTTCTTT.

This chain joins TRBV12-3 or TRBV12-4 and TRBJ1-1; a weak D match, TRBD1 (5 bases). The germline V and J ends were trimmed by 3 bases and 4 bases, with 18 bases remaining between them. The CDR3 is 16 amino acids. The CDR3, as DNA: TGTGCCAGCAGTTTTGCTGCAGGGTTAGTCAGCACTGAAGCTTTCTTT. Residues: CASSFAAGLVSTEAFF.

This clonotype was seen a handful of times. Here the CDR3 DNA reads TGTGCCAGCAGCAAACAGGCAGGCTCCTACGAGCAGTACGTC. Protein sequence: CASSKQAGSYEQYV. The chain carries TRBV21-1 and TRBJ2-7. TRBV21-1 counts as a pseudogene. The CDR3 is made up of 14 amino acids.

This clonotype showed up just a few times. V is TRBV7-2 and J is TRBJ2-3, with 9 positions matching TRBD1. The CDR3 extends over 17 amino acids. J was trimmed by 3 bases and V by 4 bases; bases with no gene match: 11. Germline assignment: CDR1 SGHTA and CDR2 FQGNSA. CDR3 DNA sequence: TGTGCCAGCAGCTCGACCGCGGGGACAGGGTGGACAGATACGCAGTATTTT. Residues: CASSSTAGTGWTDTQYF.

V and J are TRBV7-9 and TRBJ2-3; 10 nucleotides align to TRBD2. The CDR3 contains 15 residues. V lost 4 bases and J lost 7; bases outside the gene matches: 8. Per the germline V gene, CDR1 is SEHNR and CDR2 is FQNEAQ (reference sequence). The CDR3 region is CASSSERGGQNTQYF. The CDR3 nucleotides are TGTGCCAGCAGCTCCGAGCGGGGGGGCCAGAATACGCAGTATTTT.